This TCR beta chain was captured by sequencing in a study of blood T cell repertoires in COVID-19. Germline CDR1 reads SGHRS; CDR2 reads YFSETQ. V shed 8 bases, J shed 4 bases, and the junction held 5 bases outside the gene matches. This CDR3 spans 13 amino acids. Generated by immunoSEQ multiplex PCR, the TCRdb table keeps only in-frame clones and is missing some. The sample lists 200,000 or so clones, 80% to 85% occurring once. The V call is TRBV5-1, the J call TRBJ1-4, with TRBD1 matching 7 bases. The sequence was collected from a woman younger than 45 with acute or convalescent COVID-19. The material sequenced was peripheral blood. The CDR3, as DNA: TGCGCCAGTTCCGGGACAGATAATGAAAAACTGTTTTTT. This gives the protein CASSGTDNEKLFF.